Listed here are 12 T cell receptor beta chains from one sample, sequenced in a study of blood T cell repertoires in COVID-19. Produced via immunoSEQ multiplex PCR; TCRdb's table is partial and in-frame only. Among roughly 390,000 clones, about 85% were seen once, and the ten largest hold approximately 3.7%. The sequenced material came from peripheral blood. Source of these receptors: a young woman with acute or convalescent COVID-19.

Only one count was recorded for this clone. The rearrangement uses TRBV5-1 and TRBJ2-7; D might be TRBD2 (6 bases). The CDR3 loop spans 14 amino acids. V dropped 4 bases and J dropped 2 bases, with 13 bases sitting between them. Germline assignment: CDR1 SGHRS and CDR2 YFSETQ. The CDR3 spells CASSGGRTTYEQYF. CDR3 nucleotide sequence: TGCGCCAGCAGCGGGGGACGGACTACCTACGAGCAGTACTTC. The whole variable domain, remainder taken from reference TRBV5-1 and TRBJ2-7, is KAGVTQTPRYLIKTRGQQVTLSCSPISGHRSVSWYQQTPGQGLQFLFEYFSETQRNKGNFPGRFSGRQFSNSRSEMNVSTLELGDSALYLCASSGGRTTYEQYFGPGTRLTVT.

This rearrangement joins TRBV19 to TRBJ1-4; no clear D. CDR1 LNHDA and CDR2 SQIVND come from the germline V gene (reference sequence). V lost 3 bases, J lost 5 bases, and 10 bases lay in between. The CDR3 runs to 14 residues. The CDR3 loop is CASSIYEGNEKLFF. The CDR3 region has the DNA TGTGCCAGTAGTATTTATGAGGGAAATGAAAAACTGTTTTTT.

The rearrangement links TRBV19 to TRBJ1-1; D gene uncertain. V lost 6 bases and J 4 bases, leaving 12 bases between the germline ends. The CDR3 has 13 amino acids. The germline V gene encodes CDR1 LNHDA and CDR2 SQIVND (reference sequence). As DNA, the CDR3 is TGTGCCAGTAGGATACTGGGCCTCACTGAAGCTTTCTTT. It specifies CASRILGLTEAFF.

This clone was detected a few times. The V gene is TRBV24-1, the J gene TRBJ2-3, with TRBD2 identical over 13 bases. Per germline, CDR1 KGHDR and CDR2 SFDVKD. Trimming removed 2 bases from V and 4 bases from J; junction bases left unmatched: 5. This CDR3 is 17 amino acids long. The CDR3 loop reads CATSDWTSGSGSDTQYF. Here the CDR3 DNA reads TGTGCCACCAGTGATTGGACTAGCGGGAGTGGGTCAGATACGCAGTATTTT.

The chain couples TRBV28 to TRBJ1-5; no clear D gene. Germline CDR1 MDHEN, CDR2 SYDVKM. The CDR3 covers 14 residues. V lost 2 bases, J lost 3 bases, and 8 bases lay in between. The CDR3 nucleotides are TGTGCCAGCAGTTTAGGCACAGTCAATCAGCCCCAGCATTTT. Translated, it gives CASSLGTVNQPQHF.

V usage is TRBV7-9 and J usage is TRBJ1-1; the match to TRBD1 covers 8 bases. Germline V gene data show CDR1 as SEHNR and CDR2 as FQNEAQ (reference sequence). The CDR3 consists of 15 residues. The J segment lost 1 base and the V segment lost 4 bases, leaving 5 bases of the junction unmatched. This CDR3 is CASSYPGTGNTEAFF. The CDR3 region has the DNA TGTGCCAGCAGCTACCCCGGGACAGGGAACACTGAAGCTTTCTTT.

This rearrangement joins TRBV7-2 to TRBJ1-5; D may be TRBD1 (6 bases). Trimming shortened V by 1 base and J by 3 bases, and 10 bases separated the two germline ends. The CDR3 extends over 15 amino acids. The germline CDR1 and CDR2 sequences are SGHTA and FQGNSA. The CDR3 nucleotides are TGTGCCAGCAGCTTAGGAGGACAGTTCAATCAGCCCCAGCATTTT. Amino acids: CASSLGGQFNQPQHF.

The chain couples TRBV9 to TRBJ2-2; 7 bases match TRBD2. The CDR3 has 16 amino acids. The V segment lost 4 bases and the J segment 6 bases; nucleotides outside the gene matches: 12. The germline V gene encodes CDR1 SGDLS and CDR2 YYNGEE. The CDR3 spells CASSPMGREIAGELFF. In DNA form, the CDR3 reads TGTGCCAGCAGCCCCATGGGGCGGGAGATTGCCGGGGAGCTGTTTTTT.

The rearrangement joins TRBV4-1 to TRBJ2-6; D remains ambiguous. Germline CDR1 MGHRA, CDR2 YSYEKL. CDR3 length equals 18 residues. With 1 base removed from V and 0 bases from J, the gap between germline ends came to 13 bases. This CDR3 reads CASSQVDLGFSGANVLTF. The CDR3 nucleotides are TGCGCCAGCAGCCAAGTCGACCTAGGCTTCTCTGGGGCCAACGTCCTGACTTTC.

The CDR3 protein is CASSVEDRSHLGGKLFF. CDR3 bases: TGTGCCAGCAGCGTAGAAGACAGGTCCCACCTTGGTGGAAAACTGTTTTTT. V is TRBV9 and J is TRBJ1-4; D perhaps matches TRBD1 (6 bases). Germline CDR1 is SGDLS and CDR2 is YYNGEE. The CDR3 sequence is 17 residues long. V was cut by 0 bases and J by 10 bases, with 22 bases left in between.

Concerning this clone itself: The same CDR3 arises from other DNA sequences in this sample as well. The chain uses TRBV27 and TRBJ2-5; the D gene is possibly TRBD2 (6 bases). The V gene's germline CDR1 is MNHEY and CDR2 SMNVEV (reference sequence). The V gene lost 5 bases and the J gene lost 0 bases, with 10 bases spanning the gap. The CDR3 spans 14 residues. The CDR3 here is CASSQGLYQETQYF. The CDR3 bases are TGTGCCAGCAGTCAGGGACTGTACCAAGAGACCCAGTACTTC.

CDR3 sequence: CASSLFGTSGISYEQYF. The DNA of the CDR3 is TGTGCCAGCAGCCTATTCGGGACTAGCGGGATCTCCTACGAGCAGTACTTC. The chain couples TRBV7-9 to TRBJ2-7, with TRBD2 identical over 13 bases. Germline CDR1 and CDR2: SEHNR and FQNEAQ (reference sequence). The CDR3 consists of 17 residues. The V and J ends lost 5 bases and 0 bases, in that order; junction bases with no gene match: 7. The variable domain in full, completed from reference TRBV7-9 and TRBJ2-7, reads DTGVSQNPRHKITKRGQNVTFRCDPISEHNRLYWYRQTLGQGPEFLTYFQNEAQLEKSRLLSDRFSAERPKGSFSTLEIQRTEQGDSAMYLCASSLFGTSGISYEQYFGPGTRLTVT.